This entry concerns a single TCR beta chain. TCRdb's table, derived via immunoSEQ multiplex PCR, lists solely in-frame clones and lacks some. Of more than 95,000 clones listed, 90% are singletons. This CDR3 has 11 residues. The V end was cut by 5 bases, the J end by 10 bases, with 11 bases between. The V gene's germline CDR1 is SNHLY and CDR2 FYNNEI. The sample belongs to a study of blood T cell repertoires in COVID-19. Study-wide background: PBMCs, B-cell-depleted T cells, or T cells provided the cDNA or gDNA that made up the material.

The source of this sequence is a human donor with active COVID-19. The donor label of this sample is uncertain. Sequences were obtained from peripheral blood. The chain employs TRBV2 and TRBJ2-5; no reliable D call. For the CDR3, the DNA is TGTGCCAGCAGTTCCAACCTGAGCCAGTACTTC. Translated: CASSSNLSQYF.